This is a list of T cell receptor beta chains from one sample in a study of somatic mutations in cytotoxic T cells in rheumatoid arthritis. Here immunoSEQ multiplex PCR was the method, and the copy in TCRdb shows in-frame clones only, minus some. In the table there are 15,000 to 20,000 clones, roughly 80% of which are singletons. The source material was CD8+ T cells sorted from blood. The receptors shown here come from a woman between 45 and 65 years old in good health. Each CDR3 is given with its conserved first and last residue. A D gene is named only where the DNA matches it firmly.

V	D	J	CDR3
TRBV25-1	NA	TRBJ1-3	CASSGEGNTIYF
TRBV9	NA	TRBJ2-7	CASSVAGEAYEQYF
TRBV6-5	NA	TRBJ1-1	CASSSSENTEAFF
TRBV7-9	TRBD1	TRBJ1-2	CASSAVNRGIYGYTF
TRBV29-1	NA	TRBJ1-2	CSVAGTYGYTF
TRBV11-3	TRBD1	TRBJ1-1	CASSLKGAGTEAFF
TRBV30	NA	TRBJ1-2	CAWSTWEGPYGYTF
TRBV7-6	TRBD1	TRBJ1-2	CASSFVQGDGYTF
TRBV6-5	NA	TRBJ2-7	CASSYSIGVAAYEQYF
TRBV7-8	NA	TRBJ2-3	CASSLAGVSDTQYF
TRBV6-4	TRBD1	TRBJ2-2	CASRAGTGHTGELFF
TRBV27	NA	TRBJ1-5	CASSEGGPNQPQHF
TRBV4-1	TRBD1	TRBJ2-5	CASSQKWAQGDTQYF
TRBV9	NA	TRBJ2-3	CASSVSSRDLSTDTQYF
TRBV5-6	NA	TRBJ2-7	CASSLFRGPYEQYF
TRBV11-2	NA	TRBJ2-5	CASSQRSEQETQYF
TRBV27	NA	TRBJ1-2	CASSLSLQGHYGYTF
TRBV9	NA	TRBJ2-3	CASSVRNRVTDTQYF
TRBV11-2	TRBD2	TRBJ2-5	CASSFFAGAEQTQYF
TRBV30	NA	TRBJ2-3	CAWSVTDTQYF